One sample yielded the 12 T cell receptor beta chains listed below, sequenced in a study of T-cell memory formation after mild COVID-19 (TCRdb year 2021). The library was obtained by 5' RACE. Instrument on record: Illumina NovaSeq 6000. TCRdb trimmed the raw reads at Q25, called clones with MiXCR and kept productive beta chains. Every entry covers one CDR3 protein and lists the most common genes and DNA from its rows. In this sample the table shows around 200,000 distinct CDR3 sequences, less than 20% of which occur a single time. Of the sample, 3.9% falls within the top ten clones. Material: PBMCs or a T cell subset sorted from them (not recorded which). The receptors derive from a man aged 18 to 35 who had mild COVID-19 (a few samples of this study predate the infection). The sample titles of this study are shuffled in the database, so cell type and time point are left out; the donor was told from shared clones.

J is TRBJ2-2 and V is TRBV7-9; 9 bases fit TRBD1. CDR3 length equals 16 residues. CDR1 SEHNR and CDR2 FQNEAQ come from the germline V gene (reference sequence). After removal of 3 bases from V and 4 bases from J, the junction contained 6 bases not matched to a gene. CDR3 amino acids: CASSLFGTGFTGELFF. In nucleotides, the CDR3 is TGTGCCAGCAGCTTGTTCGGGACAGGGTTCACCGGGGAGCTGTTTTTT. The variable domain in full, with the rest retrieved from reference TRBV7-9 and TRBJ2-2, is DTGVSQNPRHKITKRGQNVTFRCDPISEHNRLYWYRQTLGQGPEFLTYFQNEAQLEKSRLLSDRFSAERPKGSFSTLEIQRTEQGDSAMYLCASSLFGTGFTGELFFGEGSRLTVL.

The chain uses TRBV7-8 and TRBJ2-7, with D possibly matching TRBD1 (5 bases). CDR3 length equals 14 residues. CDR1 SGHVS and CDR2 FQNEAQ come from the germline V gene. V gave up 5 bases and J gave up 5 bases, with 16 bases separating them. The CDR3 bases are TGTGCCAGCAGCCCCCTACAGGAAAGAAACGAGCAGTACGTC. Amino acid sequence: CASSPLQERNEQYV.

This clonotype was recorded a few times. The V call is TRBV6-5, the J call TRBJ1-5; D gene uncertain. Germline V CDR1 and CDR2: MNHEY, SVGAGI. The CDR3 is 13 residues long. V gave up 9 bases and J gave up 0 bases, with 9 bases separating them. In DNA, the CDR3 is TGTGCCAGTAGGTATGATAGCAATCAGCCCCAGCATTTT. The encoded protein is CASRYDSNQPQHF.

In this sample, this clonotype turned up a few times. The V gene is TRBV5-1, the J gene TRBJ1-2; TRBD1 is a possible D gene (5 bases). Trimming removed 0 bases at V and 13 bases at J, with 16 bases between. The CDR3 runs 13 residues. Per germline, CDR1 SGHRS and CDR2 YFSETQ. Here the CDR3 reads CASSLALGQGGTF. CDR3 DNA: TGCGCCAGCAGCTTGGCCCTTGGCCAGGGTGGCACCTTC. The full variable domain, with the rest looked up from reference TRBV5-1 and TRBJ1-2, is KAGVTQTPRYLIKTRGQQVTLSCSPISGHRSVSWYQQTPGQGLQFLFEYFSETQRNKGNFPGRFSGRQFSNSRSEMNVSTLELGDSALYLCASSLALGQGGTFGSGTRLTVV.

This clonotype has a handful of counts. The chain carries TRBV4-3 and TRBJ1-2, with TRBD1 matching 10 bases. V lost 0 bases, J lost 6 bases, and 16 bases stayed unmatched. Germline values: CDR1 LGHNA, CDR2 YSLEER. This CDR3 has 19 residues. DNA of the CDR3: TGCGCCAGCAGCCAAGATTCCCTCCGGGACAGGGGACTATCCCATGGCTACACCTTC. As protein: CASSQDSLRDRGLSHGYTF.

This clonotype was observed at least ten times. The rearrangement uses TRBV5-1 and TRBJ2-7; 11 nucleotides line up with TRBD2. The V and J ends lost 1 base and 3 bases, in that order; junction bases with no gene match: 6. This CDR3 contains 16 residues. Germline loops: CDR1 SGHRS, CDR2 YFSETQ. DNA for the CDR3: TGCGCCAGCAGCTTGACGGCTAGCGGGGGGAACTACGAGCAGTACTTC. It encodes CASSLTASGGNYEQYF.

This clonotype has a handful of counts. The CDR3 region has the DNA TGCAGCGCCGGACCACGAGGCATTCAGTACTTC. It specifies CSAGPRGIQYF. V gene TRBV29-1 combines with J gene TRBJ2-4; D uncertain. V was pared by 7 bases and J by 9 bases, with 13 bases between. Germline V lookup: CDR1 SQVTM, CDR2 ANQGSEA. The CDR3 runs to 11 residues. Together with reference TRBV29-1 and TRBJ2-4, the CDR3 gives the full variable domain: SAVISQKPSRDICQRGTSLTIQCQVDSQVTMMFWYRQQPGQSLTLIATANQGSEATYESGFVIDKFPISRPNLTFSTLTVSNMSPEDSSIYLCSAGPRGIQYFGAGTRLSVL.

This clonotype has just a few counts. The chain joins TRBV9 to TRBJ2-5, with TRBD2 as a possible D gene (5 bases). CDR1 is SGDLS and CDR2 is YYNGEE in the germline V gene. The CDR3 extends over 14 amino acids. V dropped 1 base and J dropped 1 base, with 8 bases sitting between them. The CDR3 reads CASSVTAVQETQYF. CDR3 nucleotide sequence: TGTGCCAGCAGCGTAACAGCGGTCCAAGAGACCCAGTACTTC.

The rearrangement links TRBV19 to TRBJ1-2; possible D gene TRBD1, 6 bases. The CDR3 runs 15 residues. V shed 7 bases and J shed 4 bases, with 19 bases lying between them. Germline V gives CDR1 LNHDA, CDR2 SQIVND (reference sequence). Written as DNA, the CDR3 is TGTGCCAGTACCAACCCCGGGGGGCTCGGCTATGGCTACACCTTC. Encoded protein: CASTNPGGLGYGYTF.

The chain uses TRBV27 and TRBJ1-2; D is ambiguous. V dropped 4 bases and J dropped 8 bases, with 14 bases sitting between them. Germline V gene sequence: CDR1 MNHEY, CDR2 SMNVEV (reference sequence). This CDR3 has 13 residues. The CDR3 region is CASSSRTRRGYTF. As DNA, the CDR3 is TGTGCCAGCAGTTCGCGGACCCGACGGGGCTACACCTTC.

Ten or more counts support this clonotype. The CDR3 DNA is TGTGCCAGCAAACACCAGAACACCGGGGAGCTGTTTTTT. Translation gives CASKHQNTGELFF. The V call is TRBV6-5, the J call TRBJ2-2; D is unclear. Trimming removed 7 bases from V and 1 base from J, with 7 bases in between. The CDR3 totals 13 residues. The V gene's germline CDR1 is MNHEY and CDR2 SVGAGI.

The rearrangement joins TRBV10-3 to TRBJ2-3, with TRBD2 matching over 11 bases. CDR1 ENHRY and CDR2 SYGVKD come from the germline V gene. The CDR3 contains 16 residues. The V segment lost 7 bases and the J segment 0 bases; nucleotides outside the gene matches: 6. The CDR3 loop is CAIKTGLAVSTDTQYF. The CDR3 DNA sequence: TGTGCCATCAAAACGGGACTAGCGGTTAGCACAGATACGCAGTATTTT.